This T cell receptor beta chain appears in the sequencing data of a study of glioma-infiltrating T cells after dendritic cell vaccination. Assay: immunoSEQ multiplex PCR; the TCRdb copy retains only in-frame clones and omits some. The data show 93,000 or so clones, with around three quarters seen just once and approximately 6% held by the top ten. CDR1 is SGHDT and CDR2 is YYEEEE in the germline V gene. The V segment lost 6 bases and the J segment 2 bases; nucleotides outside the gene matches: 11. This CDR3 spans 16 amino acids. The receptor was isolated from a human donor with glioblastoma. Sequences were derived from blood, sampled before dendritic cell vaccination. V gene TRBV5-6 combines with J gene TRBJ2-3; TRBD2 matches at 8 bases. DNA of the CDR3: TGTGCCAGCACCACGACAATCGGGAGGGCCACAGATACGCAGTATTTT. Residues: CASTTTIGRATDTQYF.